These 23 T cell receptor beta chains were all obtained from the same sample, sequenced in a study of cytomegalovirus exposure and HLA in healthy donors. With 60 Vbeta and 13 Jbeta primers, the PCR was carried out. The table came from immunoSEQ multiplex PCR; TCRdb's copy has only in-frame clones and leaves some out. This table has about 160,000 clones, approximately 80% appearing once. The sequencing sample was made of PBMCs. The receptors were sampled from a man between 18 and 29 years old in good health and CMV-seropositive.

The chain is built from TRBV4-3 and TRBJ2-5, with D possibly matching TRBD2 (7 bases). Trimming shortened V by 4 bases and J by 7 bases, and 28 bases separated the two germline ends. Germline CDR1 is LGHNA and CDR2 is YSLEER. The CDR3 covers 18 residues. The CDR3 spells CASSPDPPALGGGRTQYF. Written as DNA, the CDR3 is TGCGCCAGCAGCCCTGATCCGCCCGCACTAGGGGGGGGGAGGACCCAGTACTTC.

V and J are TRBV6-1 and TRBJ2-1; D may be TRBD2 (5 bases). The V gene lost 2 bases and the J gene lost 3 bases, with 14 bases spanning the gap. Per the germline V gene, CDR1 is MNHNS and CDR2 is SASEGT. There are 16 residues in the CDR3. The CDR3 region is CASSETLGDYYNEQFF. CDR3 bases: TGTGCCAGCAGTGAAACCCTAGGAGACTACTACAATGAGCAGTTCTTC.

This clone occurred a few times. CDR3 nucleotide sequence: TGTGCCAGCAGGTCTGGGACAGTCGGAAACACCATATATTTT. Protein sequence: CASRSGTVGNTIYF. The V gene is TRBV6-5, the J gene TRBJ1-3, with 7 bases matching TRBD1. Germline CDR1 MNHEY, CDR2 SVGAGI. V was pared by 6 bases and J by 4 bases, with 6 bases of the junction left unmatched. The CDR3 consists of 14 residues.

Turning to this clone: Other DNA sequences in this sample translate to the same CDR3. The chain uses TRBV7-9 and TRBJ1-2; a possible D gene is TRBD1 (6 bases). This CDR3 has 13 residues. The germline V gene encodes CDR1 SEHNR and CDR2 FQNEAQ (reference sequence). The V end was cut by 5 bases, the J end by 5 bases, with 12 bases between. CDR3 in amino acids: CASSPDRVYGYTF. CDR3 bases: TGTGCCAGCAGCCCGGACAGAGTATATGGCTACACCTTC.

On this clone itself: One end of the junction is discordant with germline, which a read error may explain. The chain carries TRBV19 and TRBJ2-6; D might be TRBD1 (5 bases). This CDR3 spans 15 amino acids. In germline, CDR1 is LNHDA, CDR2 SQIVND (reference sequence). CDR3 amino acids: CASSRYGPGANGLTF. The CDR3 DNA is TGTGCCAGTAGTCGGTATGGACCTGGGGCCAACGGCCTGACTTTC.

This chain uses TRBV4-1 with TRBJ1-1; a possible D gene is TRBD1 (6 bases). CDR3 length equals 15 residues. The V gene lost 1 base and the J gene lost 5 bases, with 14 bases spanning the gap. CDR1 is MGHRA, CDR2 YSYEKL, per germline. The CDR3 bases are TGCGCCAGCAGCCAAGCAGGGAGGGGGAGGACTGAAGCTTTCTTT. Translated: CASSQAGRGRTEAFF.

V and J are TRBV7-9 and TRBJ2-7; no clear D gene. Trimming removed 1 base at V and 5 bases at J, with 9 bases between. The CDR3 consists of 13 residues. Germline V lookup: CDR1 SEHNR, CDR2 FQNEAQ (reference sequence). This CDR3 is CASSLDRNDEQYF. The CDR3 DNA is TGTGCCAGCAGCTTAGACAGAAATGACGAGCAGTACTTC.

This chain links TRBV7-2 with TRBJ1-2; D gene ambiguous. The CDR3 is made up of 11 amino acids. CDR1 SGHTA and CDR2 FQGNSA come from the germline V gene. V dropped 7 bases and J dropped 4 bases, with 7 bases sitting between them. CDR3: CASNSLYGYTF. The CDR3 DNA sequence: TGTGCCAGCAACAGTCTCTATGGCTACACCTTC.

The genes are TRBV7-6 and TRBJ2-2; D may be TRBD2 (6 bases). V was trimmed by 3 bases and J by 11 bases, leaving 7 bases between them. This CDR3 has 11 amino acids. The V gene's germline CDR1 is SGHVS and CDR2 FNYEAQ. This CDR3 is CASSFGGELFF. The CDR3 DNA reads as TGTGCCAGCAGCTTCGGGGGAGAGCTGTTTTTT.

This clone has a handful of counts. The chain links TRBV12-5 to TRBJ1-5; 9 bases align to TRBD1. Germline V gene lookup returns CDR1 LGHNT and CDR2 FRNRAP. This CDR3 is built from 18 residues. The junction had 12 bases not matched to a gene; V was cut back by 6 bases and J by 0 bases. CDR3 region: CASGWNYRDRDSNQPQHF. CDR3 DNA: TGTGCTAGTGGATGGAATTACCGGGACAGGGATAGCAATCAGCCCCAGCATTTT.

V is TRBV9 and J is TRBJ2-5, with 7 bases identical to TRBD2. The CDR3 is 15 amino acids. Trimming cost V 0 bases and J 4 bases; bases outside gene matches: 6. The germline CDR1 and CDR2 sequences are SGDLS and YYNGEE. The DNA of the CDR3 is TGTGCCAGCAGCGTAGATCCGGGAGGAGGAGAGACCCAGTACTTC. Translating gives CASSVDPGGGETQYF.

The V call is TRBV30, the J call TRBJ2-7, with D possibly matching TRBD1 (6 bases). From germline, CDR1 is GTSNPN and CDR2 SVGIG (reference sequence). V was cut by 5 bases and J by 3 bases, with 14 bases left in between. This CDR3 comprises 13 residues. The CDR3 nucleotides read TGTGCCTGGGACCCGGGACAAAGCTACGAGCAGTACTTC. It is translated as CAWDPGQSYEQYF.

This sequence joins TRBV21-1 and TRBJ1-3. TRBV21-1 is assigned pseudogene status. The CDR3 contains 14 residues. The CDR3, as DNA: TGTGCCAGCAGCAAACGGGGGGCGGGAAACACCATATATTTT. Its protein product is CASSKRGAGNTIYF.

The chain employs TRBV5-5 and TRBJ2-7, with D unclear. Trimming removed 0 bases from V and 2 bases from J, with 12 bases in between. The germline V gene has CDR1 SGHKS and CDR2 YYEKEE (reference sequence). The CDR3 runs 15 residues. The CDR3 nucleotides are TGTGCCAGCAGCTTGGCCGACGAGGTTACCTACGAGCAGTACTTC. Its protein product is CASSLADEVTYEQYF.

The rearrangement uses TRBV6-1 and TRBJ1-4; 8 bases are shared with TRBD1. This CDR3 has 15 residues. Germline CDR1 reads MNHNS; CDR2 reads SASEGT. V lost 2 bases and J lost 8; bases outside the gene matches: 7. In DNA form, the CDR3 reads TGTGCCAGCAGTGAACAGGGGGCCGGACGAGAAAAACTGTTTTTT. This codes for CASSEQGAGREKLFF.

V gene TRBV27 combines with J gene TRBJ2-1, with TRBD1 matching over 7 bases. The germline CDR1 and CDR2 sequences are MNHEY and SMNVEV (reference sequence). CDR3 size: 15 residues. J was trimmed by 0 bases and V by 8 bases; bases with no gene match: 7. The DNA for the CDR3 is TGTGCCAGCCGACGACAGGGCTTCTCCTACAATGAGCAGTTCTTC. Protein sequence: CASRRQGFSYNEQFF.

The sample holds a few counts of this clone. The J gene is TRBJ1-4, the V gene TRBV14; tentatively, D is TRBD1 (6 bases). Trimming left V 3 bases short and J 4 bases short, with 15 bases between. The CDR3 spans 16 residues. Germline V CDR1 and CDR2: SGHDN, FVKESK. The DNA of the CDR3 is TGTGCCAGCAGCCACCTGGGCAGGGGTAATAATGAAAAACTGTTTTTT. This gives the protein CASSHLGRGNNEKLFF.

A single count supports this clone. It is likely a read error, because the conserved phenylalanine at the end of the CDR3 is missing. The chain has TRBV2 and TRBJ2-3; D might be TRBD2 (7 bases). Per germline, CDR1 SNHLY and CDR2 FYNNEI. Trimming removed 7 bases from V and 3 bases from J, with 26 bases in between. The CDR3 length is 18 residues. The CDR3 nucleotides read TGTGCCAGCATACAGACCGCGTGGGGGCGGGAGATGACAGATACGCAGTATCTT. Translating gives CASIQTAWGREMTDTQYL.

The chain couples TRBV4-3 to TRBJ2-1; possible D gene TRBD2, 5 bases. Germline V gene data show CDR1 as LGHNA and CDR2 as YSLEER. Trimming left V 4 bases short and J 0 bases short, with 16 bases between. CDR3 length: 17 residues. CDR3 nucleotides: TGCGCCAGCAGCCCCTTCGTAGCGACAACCTCCTACAATGAGCAGTTCTTC. Translated, it gives CASSPFVATTSYNEQFF.

V usage is TRBV6-6 and J usage is TRBJ2-1, with no clear D. The germline gives CDR1 MNHNY, CDR2 SVGAGI (reference sequence). This CDR3 has 13 amino acids. V was cut by 2 bases and J by 6 bases, with 8 bases left in between. The CDR3 coding sequence is TGTGCCAGCAGTTACGGAGTGGGCAATGAGCAGTTCTTC. It yields the protein CASSYGVGNEQFF.

The chain carries TRBV27 and TRBJ2-1; D not resolved. Trimming took off 0 bases at V and 0 bases at J, with 9 bases between the two ends. The germline gives CDR1 MNHEY, CDR2 SMNVEV (reference sequence). This CDR3 region has 16 residues. The CDR3 region is CASSLSPASSYNEQFF. The CDR3, as DNA: TGTGCCAGCAGTTTATCCCCCGCTAGCTCCTACAATGAGCAGTTCTTC.

The CDR3 DNA reads TGCAGCGTTATCAGGGACACTGAAGCTTTCTTT. It specifies CSVIRDTEAFF. This rearrangement joins TRBV29-1 to TRBJ1-1, with D possibly being TRBD1 (5 bases). Per the germline V gene, CDR1 is SQVTM and CDR2 is ANQGSEA. V shed 5 bases and J shed 3 bases, with 7 bases lying between them. This CDR3 is built from 11 residues.

This chain uses TRBV4-2 with TRBJ1-4; D gene uncertain. CDR1 is LGHNA, CDR2 YNFKEQ, per germline. V shed 4 bases and J shed 5 bases, with 11 bases lying between them. The length of the CDR3 is 14 residues. CDR3: CASSLQSPNEKLFF. The CDR3 region has the DNA TGTGCCAGCAGCCTCCAAAGCCCAAATGAAAAACTGTTTTTT.